This is a list of T cell receptor beta chains from one sample in a study of shared clonotypes between healthy human individuals. Here immunoSEQ multiplex PCR was the method, and the copy in TCRdb shows in-frame clones only, minus some. Of fewer than 3 million clones in the sample, 85% to 95% were seen once. Input material: naive CD4+ T cells from PBMCs. The receptors stem from a man aged 18 to 29 in good health. Some clones in this sample may be carry-over from other donors' samples. Both conserved end residues are part of each CDR3. The D gene is left open where the match is weak. Clone size appears in some rows only: once, few, many, or a class for an expanded clone.

d_gene	abundance	v_gene	j_gene	CDR3nt	CDR3aa
.	.	TRBV7-2	TRBJ2-7	TGTGCCAGCAGCTTCATACGGAACTACGAGCAGTACTTC	CASSFIRNYEQYF
.	.	TRBV11-2	TRBJ2-1	TGTGCCAGCAGCTCTGGATCCTACAATGAGCAGTTCTTC	CASSSGSYNEQFF
TRBD1	.	TRBV11-2	TRBJ1-2	TGTGCCAGCAGCCCACGGACAGGGGGCGTGAGTGTCTATGGCTACACCTTC	CASSPRTGGVSVYGYTF
TRBD1	.	TRBV18	TRBJ1-5	TGTGCCAGCTCACCTGGGACAGGGGACGGTCAGCCCCAGCATTTT	CASSPGTGDGQPQHF
.	.	TRBV4-1	TRBJ1-1	TGCGCCAGCAGCCAAAATCCGACAGTGAACACTGAAGCTTTCTTT	CASSQNPTVNTEAFF
.	.	TRBV7-9	TRBJ1-2	TGTGCCAGCAGCTTACCTACAGGTGACTATGGCTACACCTTC	CASSLPTGDYGYTF
TRBD2	.	TRBV7-9	TRBJ2-7	TGTGCCAGCAGCGGGTCTAGCGGGAGGGCCTCCTACGAGCAGTACTTC	CASSGSSGRASYEQYF
TRBD1	.	TRBV30	TRBJ2-7	TGTGCCTGGAGTCCGGACAGGGGCCACGAGCAGTACTTC	CAWSPDRGHEQYF
TRBD1	.	TRBV19	TRBJ1-5	TGTGCCAGTATTAGGGACAGGGCCGAGAGGCCCCAGCATTTT	CASIRDRAERPQHF
TRBD1	.	TRBV6-1	TRBJ1-2	TGTGCCAGTTCCGGGGCAGGGGGCTATGGCTACACCTTC	CASSGAGGYGYTF
.	.	TRBV5-1	TRBJ2-2	TGCGCCAGCAGCCGCCCGGGGGCATCCGGGGAGCTGTTTTTT	CASSRPGASGELFF
TRBD2	.	TRBV10-3	TRBJ2-2	TGTGCCATCAGTGTGGGTCTAGCGGGACCGAACACCGGGGAGCTGTTTTTT	CAISVGLAGPNTGELFF
TRBD2	.	TRBV28	TRBJ2-7	TGTGCCAGCAGTTCGACTTCTAGCGGGAGGGCCTACGAGCAGTACTTC	CASSSTSSGRAYEQYF
TRBD1	once	TRBV5-1	TRBJ1-2	TGCGCCAGCAGCTTCCGACAGGGGGGGAACTATGGCTACACCTTC	CASSFRQGGNYGYTF
.	.	TRBV7-3	TRBJ2-3	TGTGCCAGCAGCTTAAGGGGTGGAGACTGGATCAGGGGTGCAGATACGCAGTATTTT	CASSLRGGDWIRGADTQYF
.	.	TRBV11-2	TRBJ2-7	TGTGCCAGCAGCTTAGAGACCTGGTCACAGGGAGGGTACGAGCAGTACTTC	CASSLETWSQGGYEQYF
.	.	TRBV28	TRBJ2-5	TGTGCCAGCAGTCCGAGACAGAACGGGGAGACCCAGTACTTC	CASSPRQNGETQYF
.	.	TRBV7-6	TRBJ1-3	TGTGCCAGCAGCCCCCAGCCAACAGGGAGCTCTGGAAACACCATATATTTT	CASSPQPTGSSGNTIYF
TRBD1	.	TRBV18	TRBJ2-7	TGTGCCAGCTCACCATCGGGGAAGACAGGGGCTGCCGAGCAGTACTTC	CASSPSGKTGAAEQYF
TRBD2	once	TRBV28	TRBJ2-5	TGTGCCAGCAGTTTACTAGCGGGAGGGGGGTTTCAAGAGACCCAGTACTTC	CASSLLAGGGFQETQYF
.	few	TRBV18	TRBJ2-2	TGTGCCAGCCTAGGGAGCATGTCCTCCGGGGAGCTGTTTTTT	CASLGSMSSGELFF
TRBD1	.	TRBV27	TRBJ1-2	TGTGCCAGCAGTTTATTAGGAGAGGGGGCAACCTATGGCTACACCTTC	CASSLLGEGATYGYTF
.	.	TRBV30	TRBJ1-4	TGTGCCTGTGGGCTGGACGGGACCGAAAAACTGTTTTTT	CACGLDGTEKLFF
TRBD2	.	TRBV7-9	TRBJ2-7	TGTGCCAGCAGCCCGGGTAGCGGGTTCTACGAGCAGTACTTC	CASSPGSGFYEQYF
.	.	TRBV5-1	TRBJ2-1	TGCGCCAGCAGCTTTGCGGCGGGCCTATCCTACAATGAGCAGTTCTTC	CASSFAAGLSYNEQFF
TRBD2	.	TRBV9	TRBJ2-7	TGTGCCAGCAGGTATCTCCCCCACCCTCTAGCGGCCTACGAGCAGTACTTC	CASRYLPHPLAAYEQYF
TRBD2	.	TRBV10-3	TRBJ2-1	TGTGCCATCAGTGCCGGGAGGCCCTACAATGAGCAGTTCTTC	CAISAGRPYNEQFF
TRBD2	.	TRBV9	TRBJ2-1	TGTGCCAGCAGCGAAAGGCCTGACGTAGCGGGAGGCTATGAGCAGTTCTTC	CASSERPDVAGGYEQFF
.	.	TRBV5-6	TRBJ2-7	TGTGCCAGCAGCTTGGCGGGTCGCGACTCTGTGCAGTACTTC	CASSLAGRDSVQYF
.	.	TRBV2	TRBJ2-1	TGTGCCAGCAGTGTCGGCGTGCAGTTCTTC	CASSVGVQFF
TRBD2	.	TRBV5-1	TRBJ2-1	TGCGCCAGCAGCTTGGGGGCGGGAGAGGATGAGCAGTTCTTC	CASSLGAGEDEQFF
TRBD1	.	TRBV28	TRBJ2-7	TGTGCCAGCAGTCCCGGGACAGGGACTCTCGAGCAGTACTTC	CASSPGTGTLEQYF
.	.	TRBV2	TRBJ2-2	TGTGCCAGCAGTGAAGGGCTGGGAACCGGGGAGCTGTTTTTT	CASSEGLGTGELFF
TRBD2	.	TRBV5-5	TRBJ2-1	TGTGCCAGCAGCTGGACTAGCGTGAACAATGAGCAGTTCTTC	CASSWTSVNNEQFF
.	.	TRBV27	TRBJ1-4	TGTGCCAGCAGTTTAAGATCCCCAGCCGCAACTAATGAAAAACTGTTTTTT	CASSLRSPAATNEKLFF
.	.	TRBV10-3	TRBJ1-1	TGTGCCATCAGCGAGAGGACAGTTAACACTGAAGCTTTCTTT	CAISERTVNTEAFF
.	.	TRBV6-1	TRBJ1-2	TGTGCCAGCAGACAGGGCATCTATGGCTACACCTTC	CASRQGIYGYTF
.	.	TRBV7-2	TRBJ2-7	TGTGCCAGCAGCTCCGGAGGAGGAACAGGCGGGGACGAGCAGTACTTC	CASSSGGGTGGDEQYF
.	.	TRBV2	TRBJ2-2	TGTGCCAGCAGTGCGCGAGGGAGAAGCACCGGGGAGCTGTTTTTT	CASSARGRSTGELFF
.	.	TRBV28	TRBJ2-7	TGTGCCAGCAGTTTTGGCCCCTGGTACGAGCAGTACTTC	CASSFGPWYEQYF
.	.	TRBV5-6	TRBJ1-1	TGTGCCAGCAGCTCTAATAGACGTTGGGCCACTGAAGCTTTCTTT	CASSSNRRWATEAFF
.	.	TRBV7-9	TRBJ1-1	TGTGCCAGCAGCTTACTTGCGGGGGTAGAAGCTTTCTTT	CASSLLAGVEAFF
TRBD2	.	TRBV9	TRBJ2-7	TGTGCCAGCAGCCCCCGGACTAGCGGGAGCAACGAGCAGTACTTC	CASSPRTSGSNEQYF
.	once	TRBV5-1	TRBJ2-5	TGCGCCAGCAGCCTGGGACCCGGGCTAGGTGAGACCCAGTACTTC	CASSLGPGLGETQYF
TRBD1	.	TRBV7-9	TRBJ1-2	TGTGCCAGCAGCTTAGTTCAGGGGGCTGGGGGCTACACCTTC	CASSLVQGAGGYTF
.	.	TRBV30	TRBJ2-6	TGTGCCTGGAGTGTCCCCCGGAGCTCTGGGGCCAACGTCCTGACTTTC	CAWSVPRSSGANVLTF
.	.	TRBV19	TRBJ2-5	TGTGCCAGTAGTCGGCTCATTCAAGAGACCCAGTACTTC	CASSRLIQETQYF
TRBD2	.	TRBV18	TRBJ2-5	TGTGCCAGCTCATCGACTAGCGGGAGGCCCGGGACCCAGTACTTC	CASSSTSGRPGTQYF
TRBD2	.	TRBV7-9	TRBJ2-3	TGTGCCAGCAGCTTGGGACTAGCGGGGGGCATGTCGAGCCCAGATACGCAGTATTTT	CASSLGLAGGMSSPDTQYF
TRBD2	.	TRBV6-1	TRBJ2-7	TGTGCCAGCAGTCCCTCTCTTAGCGGGAGGTCCCAGTACTTC	CASSPSLSGRSQYF
.	.	TRBV19	TRBJ1-1	TGTGCCAGTAGTATCTCCCACGCGAGCGGCACTGAAGCTTTCTTT	CASSISHASGTEAFF
.	.	TRBV11-3	TRBJ2-7	TGTGCCAGCAGCCTGGACACCCGTCCTGGCGGCGAGCAGTACTTC	CASSLDTRPGGEQYF
.	.	TRBV5-1	TRBJ2-1	TGCGCCAGCAATGCAGGGAGGCGCTACAATGAGCAGTTCTTC	CASNAGRRYNEQFF